The sequence of this TCR beta chain was determined in a study of blood T cell repertoires in COVID-19. Only in-frame clones appear in the TCRdb table, and some are missing; sequencing was by immunoSEQ multiplex PCR. The sample yields more than 110,000 clones, around 87% seen once. Deletions cut 6 bases from V and 4 bases from J, with 10 bases between. The CDR3 consists of 12 residues. CDR1 and CDR2 from the germline V gene are MDHEN and SYDVKM. The specimen sequenced was peripheral blood. This TCR was sampled from a middle-aged woman with acute or convalescent COVID-19. The chain is built from TRBV28 and TRBJ2-7; possibly TRBD1 for D (5 bases). The CDR3 sequence is CASRAGWYEQYF. Written as DNA, the CDR3 is TGTGCCAGCAGGGCAGGGTGGTACGAGCAGTACTTC.